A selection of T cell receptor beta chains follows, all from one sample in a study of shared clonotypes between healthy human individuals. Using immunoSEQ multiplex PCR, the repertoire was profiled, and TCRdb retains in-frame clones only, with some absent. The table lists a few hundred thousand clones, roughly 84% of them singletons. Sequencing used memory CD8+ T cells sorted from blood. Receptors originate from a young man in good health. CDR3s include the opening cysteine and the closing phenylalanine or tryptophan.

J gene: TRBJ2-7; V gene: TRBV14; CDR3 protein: CASSQTGLGYEQYF
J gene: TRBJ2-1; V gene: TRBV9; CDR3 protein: CASSVEQGFYNEQFF
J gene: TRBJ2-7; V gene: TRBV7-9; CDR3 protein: CASIAVSAPLDEQYF
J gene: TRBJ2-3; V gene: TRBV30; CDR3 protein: CAWSVGVSDTQYF
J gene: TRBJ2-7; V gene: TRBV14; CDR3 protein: CASSHPRGGSDEQYF
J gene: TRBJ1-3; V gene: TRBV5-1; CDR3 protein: CASSPGSLKSSGNTIYF
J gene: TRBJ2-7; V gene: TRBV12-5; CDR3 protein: CASGLVPGTSGRAIHEQYF
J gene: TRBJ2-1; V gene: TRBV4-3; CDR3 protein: CASSQDRTSGWAYNEQFF
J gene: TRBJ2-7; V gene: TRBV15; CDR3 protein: CATSRAYVGGVSYEQYF
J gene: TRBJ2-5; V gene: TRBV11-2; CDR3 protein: CASSLARGKTQYF
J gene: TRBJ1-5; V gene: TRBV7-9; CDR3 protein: CASSLGGGPQPQHF
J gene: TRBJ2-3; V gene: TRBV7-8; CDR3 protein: CASSAGQGSTDTQYF
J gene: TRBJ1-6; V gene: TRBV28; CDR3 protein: CASSSTGAPYNSPLHF
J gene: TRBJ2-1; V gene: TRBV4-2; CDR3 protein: CASSQKTSGPYNEQFF
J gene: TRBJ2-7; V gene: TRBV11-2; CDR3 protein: CASSLDRGAYEQYF
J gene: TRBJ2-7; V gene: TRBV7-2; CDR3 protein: CASSLITGAYYEQYF
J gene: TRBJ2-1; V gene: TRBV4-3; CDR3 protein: CASSQGTGVGNEQFF
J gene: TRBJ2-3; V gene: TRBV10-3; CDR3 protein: CAISESQFGGSTDTQYF
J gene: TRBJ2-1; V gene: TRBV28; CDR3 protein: CASSLLSLAGMQFF
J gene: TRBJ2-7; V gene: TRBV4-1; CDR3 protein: CASSDLGLAGDEQYF
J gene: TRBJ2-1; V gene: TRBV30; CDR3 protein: CAWSGPSGNYNEQFF
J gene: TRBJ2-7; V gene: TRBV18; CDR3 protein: CASSSAGTSPYEQYF
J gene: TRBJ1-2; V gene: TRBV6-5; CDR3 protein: CASSGQGAFYGYTF
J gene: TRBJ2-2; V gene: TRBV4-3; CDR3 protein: CASSQESIGGAVDTGELFF
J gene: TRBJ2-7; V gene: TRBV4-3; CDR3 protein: CATPGREGPEQYF
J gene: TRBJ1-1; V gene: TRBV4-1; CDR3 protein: CASSQKAPAWSTEAFF
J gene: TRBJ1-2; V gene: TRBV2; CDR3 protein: CASTTGTPRSGYTF
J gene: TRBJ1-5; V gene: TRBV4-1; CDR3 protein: CASSSTTGQPQHF
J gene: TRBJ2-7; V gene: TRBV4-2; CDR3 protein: CASSQDLARLGDEQYF
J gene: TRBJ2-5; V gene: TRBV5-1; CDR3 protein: CASKPGRLGGETQYF
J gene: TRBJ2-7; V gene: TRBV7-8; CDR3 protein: CASSLSTGRGFNEQYF
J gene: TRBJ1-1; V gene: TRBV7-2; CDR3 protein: CASSPGTLDTEAFF
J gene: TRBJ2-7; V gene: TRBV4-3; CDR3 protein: CASSQGNIYEQYF
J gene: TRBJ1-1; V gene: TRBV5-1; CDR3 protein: CASSLVGMVDTEAFF
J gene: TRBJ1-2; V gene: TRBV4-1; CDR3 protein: CASSQGPTGRSGYTF
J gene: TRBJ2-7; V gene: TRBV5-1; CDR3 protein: CASSWDISYEQYF
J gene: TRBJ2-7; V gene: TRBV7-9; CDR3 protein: CASSHSGLAGGITYEQYF
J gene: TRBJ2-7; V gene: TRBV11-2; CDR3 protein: CASSFLQGYEQYF
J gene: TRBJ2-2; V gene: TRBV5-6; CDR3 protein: CASSTQGWELFF
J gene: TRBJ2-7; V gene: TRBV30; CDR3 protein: CAWSGSGQRWEQYF
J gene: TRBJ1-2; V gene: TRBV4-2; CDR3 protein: CASSQDEGEGGYTF
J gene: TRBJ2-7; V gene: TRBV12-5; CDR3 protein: CASDPGQGLVEQYF
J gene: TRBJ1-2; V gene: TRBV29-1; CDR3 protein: CSVKNPGQLNYGYTF
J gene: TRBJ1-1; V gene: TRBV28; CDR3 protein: CASSPRGQGKPEAFF
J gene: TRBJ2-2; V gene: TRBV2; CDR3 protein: CASSEAGGPPGELFF
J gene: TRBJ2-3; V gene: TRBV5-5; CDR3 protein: CRGLTSGNTQYF
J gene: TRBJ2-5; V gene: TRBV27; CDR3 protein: CASSPPGQETQYF
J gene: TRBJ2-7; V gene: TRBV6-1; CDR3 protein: CASSGAGSYEQYF
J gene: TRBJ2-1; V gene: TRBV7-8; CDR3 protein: CASSLERLSYNEQFF
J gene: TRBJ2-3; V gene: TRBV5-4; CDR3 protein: CASSFRTEDTQYF
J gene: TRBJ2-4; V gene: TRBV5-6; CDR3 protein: CASSFGGPNIQYF
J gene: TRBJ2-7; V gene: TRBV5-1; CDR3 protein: CASSLSPTYEQYF
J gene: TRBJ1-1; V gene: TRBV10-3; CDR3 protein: CAISELGNTEAFF
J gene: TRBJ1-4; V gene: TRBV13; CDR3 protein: CASRNRGNEKLFF